This T cell receptor beta chain was profiled in a study of T cells after yellow fever vaccination. This clonotype was seen ten or more times. The germline gives CDR1 SEHNR, CDR2 FQNEAQ (reference sequence). CDR3 size: 15 residues. Unmatched junction bases numbered 12, after V lost 4 bases and J lost 6 bases. TCRdb redid the calling of the 5' RACE reads with MiXCR, one entry per CDR3 protein. The table records approximately 510,000 distinct CDR3 sequences, 20% to 25% of them present only once. This chain links TRBV7-9 with TRBJ2-7, with 7 bases aligning to TRBD1. The starting material was PBMCs, obtained less than 25 days after the first yellow fever vaccination. The source of this sequence is a man younger than 30 who received the YFV17D yellow fever vaccine. CDR3 DNA sequence: TGTGCCAGCAGCTCCATCCCGACAGGGCAATCCGAGCAGTACTTC. It encodes CASSSIPTGQSEQYF. Together with reference TRBV7-9 and TRBJ2-7, the CDR3 gives the full variable domain: DTGVSQNPRHKITKRGQNVTFRCDPISEHNRLYWYRQTLGQGPEFLTYFQNEAQLEKSRLLSDRFSAERPKGSFSTLEIQRTEQGDSAMYLCASSSIPTGQSEQYFGPGTRLTVT.